Included here is one TCR beta chain sequence, with context. V shed 3 bases and J shed 5 bases, with 15 bases lying between them. Per germline, CDR1 SGHDT and CDR2 YYEEEE. The CDR3 length is 16 residues. The data stem from a study of blood T cell repertoires in COVID-19. Study-level background: COVID-19 samples, acute and convalescent, were from the United States, Italy and Spain. From T cells, B-cell-depleted T cells, or PBMCs came the material, which was cDNA or gDNA.

In the authors' methods: Cell counts per sample came from amplifying reference gene primers. Sequencing was performed with immunoSEQ multiplex PCR; in TCRdb, only in-frame clones are kept and a portion is missing. That table is the source of V, J and clone size, and D and trimming were worked out from the DNA. The data contain 150,000 to 200,000 clones, about 85% of them singletons. The chain combines TRBV5-6 with TRBJ1-6; D unresolved. The sample comprised peripheral blood. The receptor comes from a human donor with acute or convalescent COVID-19. The donor label of this sample is uncertain. The CDR3 loop is CASSSRPFVDNSPLHF. Written as DNA, the CDR3 is TGTGCCAGCAGCTCGAGGCCGTTCGTTGATAATTCACCCCTCCACTTT.